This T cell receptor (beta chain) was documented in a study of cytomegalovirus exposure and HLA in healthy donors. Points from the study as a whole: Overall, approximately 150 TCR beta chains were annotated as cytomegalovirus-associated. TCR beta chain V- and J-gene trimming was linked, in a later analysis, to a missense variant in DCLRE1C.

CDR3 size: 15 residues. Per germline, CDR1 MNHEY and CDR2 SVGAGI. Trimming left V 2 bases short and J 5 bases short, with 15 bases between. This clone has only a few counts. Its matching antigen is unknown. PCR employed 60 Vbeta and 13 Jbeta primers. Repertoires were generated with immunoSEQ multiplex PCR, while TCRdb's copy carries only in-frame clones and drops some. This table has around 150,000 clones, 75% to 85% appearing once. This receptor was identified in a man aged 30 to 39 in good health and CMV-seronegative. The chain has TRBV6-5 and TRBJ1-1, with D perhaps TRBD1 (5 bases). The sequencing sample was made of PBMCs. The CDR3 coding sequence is TGTGCCAGCAGTTACAGGGGCCAGGGAAGGACTGAAGCTTTCTTT. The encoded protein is CASSYRGQGRTEAFF.